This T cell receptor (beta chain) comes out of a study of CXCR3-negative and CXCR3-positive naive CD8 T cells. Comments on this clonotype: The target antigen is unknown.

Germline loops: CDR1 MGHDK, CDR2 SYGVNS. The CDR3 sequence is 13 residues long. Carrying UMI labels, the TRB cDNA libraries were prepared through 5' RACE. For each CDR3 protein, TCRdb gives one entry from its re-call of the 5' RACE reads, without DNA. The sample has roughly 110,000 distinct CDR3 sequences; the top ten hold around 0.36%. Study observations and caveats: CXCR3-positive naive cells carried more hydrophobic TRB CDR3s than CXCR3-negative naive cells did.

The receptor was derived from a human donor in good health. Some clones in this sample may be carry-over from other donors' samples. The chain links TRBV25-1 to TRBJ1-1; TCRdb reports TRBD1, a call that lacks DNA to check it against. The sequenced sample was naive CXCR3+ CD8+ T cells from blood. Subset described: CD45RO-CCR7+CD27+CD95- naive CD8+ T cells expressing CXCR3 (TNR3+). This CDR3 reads CASRQGVGTEAFF.